Shown below are 14 T cell receptor beta chains from a single sample sequenced in a study of cytomegalovirus exposure and HLA in healthy donors. Both 60 Vbeta primers and 13 Jbeta primers went into the PCR. Clones were read by immunoSEQ multiplex PCR, and TCRdb kept only the in-frame ones, dropping some. The sample has more than 150,000 clones, 78% seen once. Sequencing was performed on PBMCs. The receptors shown here come from a woman between 25 and 40 years old in good health and CMV-seropositive.

This chain connects TRBV6-6 to TRBJ1-3; tentatively, D is TRBD1 (6 bases). The germline V gene encodes CDR1 MNHNY and CDR2 SVGAGI (reference sequence). CDR3 length: 15 amino acids. Trimming cost V 6 bases and J 1 base, with 13 bases left between them. The DNA for the CDR3 is TGTGCCAGCAGGGGTCGACAGGCGTCTGGAAACACCATATATTTT. This sequence encodes CASRGRQASGNTIYF.

The genes are TRBV7-9 and TRBJ2-5; TRBD1 aligns across 12 bases. Germline values: CDR1 SEHNR, CDR2 FQNEAQ (reference sequence). Trimming removed 2 bases from V and 5 bases from J; junction bases left unmatched: 9. The CDR3 totals 17 residues. This CDR3 is CASSLRGTGGAWETQYF. CDR3 DNA sequence: TGTGCCAGCAGCTTAAGGGGGACAGGGGGCGCCTGGGAGACCCAGTACTTC. Variable domain in full (rest from reference TRBV7-9 and TRBJ2-5): DTGVSQNPRHKITKRGQNVTFRCDPISEHNRLYWYRQTLGQGPEFLTYFQNEAQLEKSRLLSDRFSAERPKGSFSTLEIQRTEQGDSAMYLCASSLRGTGGAWETQYFGPGTRLLVL.

The CDR3 DNA reads TGTGCCAGCAGCACGGGGGGCTACGAGCAGTACTTC. Encoded protein: CASSTGGYEQYF. The genes are TRBV7-9 and TRBJ2-7; 7 bases align to TRBD2. This CDR3 comprises 12 residues. Germline CDR1 and CDR2: SEHNR and FQNEAQ (reference sequence). J lost 3 bases, V lost 5 bases, and 1 base had no gene match.

The chain is built from TRBV27 and TRBJ1-1; 10 nucleotides align to TRBD1. This CDR3 comprises 14 residues. In germline, CDR1 is MNHEY, CDR2 SMNVEV (reference sequence). After removal of 6 bases from V and 3 bases from J, the junction contained 4 bases not matched to a gene. CDR3 DNA: TGTGCCAGCAGACTAGGACAGGGGGACACTGAAGCTTTCTTT. It codes for CASRLGQGDTEAFF.

In this sample, this clone turned up once. This rearrangement joins TRBV19 to TRBJ2-7; D unclear. Germline loops: CDR1 LNHDA, CDR2 SQIVND (reference sequence). V dropped 3 bases and J dropped 3 bases, with 9 bases sitting between them. The CDR3 totals 13 residues. Here the CDR3 DNA reads TGTGCCAGTAGTATCAACAAAGACTACGAGCAGTACTTC. This codes for CASSINKDYEQYF.

The chain uses TRBV27 and TRBJ2-7, with TRBD1 matching over 11 bases. The germline V gene has CDR1 MNHEY and CDR2 SMNVEV (reference sequence). V shed 5 bases, J shed 2 bases, and the junction held 5 bases outside the gene matches. This CDR3 is 15 amino acids long. The CDR3 sequence: CASSTGTGGTYEQYF. The CDR3 DNA follows: TGTGCCAGCAGTACCGGGACAGGGGGTACCTACGAGCAGTACTTC.

The genes are TRBV6-1 and TRBJ2-2, with 7 bases identical to TRBD2. The CDR3 totals 15 residues. J gave up 4 bases and V 8 bases, and 10 bases lay outside the gene matches. Per germline, CDR1 MNHNS and CDR2 SASEGT. Here the CDR3 DNA reads TGTGCCAGCGAATCACTCGGGACTACCACCGGGGAGCTGTTTTTT. It encodes CASESLGTTTGELFF.

The chain has TRBV7-3 and TRBJ2-1; D remains unclear. The germline CDR1 and CDR2 sequences are SGHTA and FQGTGA. Between the trimmed V and J ends, which lost 5 bases and 1 base, there was a span of 9 bases. CDR3 length: 14 amino acids. CDR3 in DNA: TGTGCCAGCAGCGTTGACAATTCCTACAATGAGCAGTTCTTC. This encodes CASSVDNSYNEQFF.

The rearrangement joins TRBV9 to TRBJ2-3; TRBD1 aligns across 7 bases. Per the germline V gene, CDR1 is SGDLS and CDR2 is YYNGEE. The CDR3 extends over 15 amino acids. J lost 5 bases, V lost 0 bases, and 6 bases had no gene match. CDR3 sequence reads: CASSVAGDRLDTQYF. DNA for the CDR3: TGTGCCAGCAGCGTAGCTGGGGACAGATTAGATACGCAGTATTTT.

This clone was seen more than once but under ten times. The chain joins TRBV4-1 to TRBJ2-3; 7 bases are shared with TRBD1. The CDR3 has 16 amino acids. Trimming cost V 3 bases and J 0 bases; bases outside gene matches: 6. From germline, CDR1 is MGHRA and CDR2 YSYEKL. The CDR3 DNA reads TGCGCCAGCAGCCACCAGGGGGTGGCTAGCACAGATACGCAGTATTTT. Amino acids: CASSHQGVASTDTQYF.

The chain combines TRBV20-1 with TRBJ2-7; tentative D call: TRBD1 (7 bases). V was trimmed by 6 bases and J by 3 bases, leaving 9 bases between them. Germline-derived CDR1 and CDR2 are DFQATT and SNEGSKA (reference sequence). This CDR3 has 11 amino acids. CDR3 sequence: CSAQGGYEQYF. The CDR3, as DNA: TGCAGTGCCCAGGGGGGCTACGAGCAGTACTTC.

The rearrangement joins TRBV19 to TRBJ1-5; D is unresolved. Deletions cut 8 bases from V and 3 bases from J, with 8 bases between. From germline, CDR1 is LNHDA and CDR2 SQIVND (reference sequence). This CDR3 spans 12 amino acids. DNA for the CDR3: TGTGCCAGTCGGTTAGTCAATCAGCCCCAGCATTTT. Amino acid sequence: CASRLVNQPQHF.

This rearrangement joins TRBV11-2 to TRBJ2-1; D possibly corresponds to TRBD2 (5 bases). From germline, CDR1 is SGHAT and CDR2 FQNNGV. This CDR3 contains 18 residues. The V gene lost 2 bases and the J gene lost 0 bases, with 17 bases spanning the gap. CDR3 sequence reads: CASSLSPVAAGSYNEQFF. The CDR3, as DNA: TGTGCCAGCAGCTTATCCCCCGTCGCGGCGGGCTCCTACAATGAGCAGTTCTTC.

This chain connects TRBV27 to TRBJ2-7, with TRBD1 matching over 10 bases. With 7 bases clipped from V and 2 bases from J, the junction kept 2 bases outside the gene matches. The CDR3 is 13 amino acids. CDR1 MNHEY and CDR2 SMNVEV come from the germline V gene (reference sequence). CDR3 protein: CASIGTGAYEQYF. In DNA, the CDR3 is TGTGCCAGCATAGGGACAGGGGCCTACGAGCAGTACTTC.